A selection of T cell receptor beta chains follows, all from one sample in a study of cytomegalovirus exposure and HLA in healthy donors. Measured with immunoSEQ multiplex PCR; TCRdb has only the in-frame clones, and not every one. This table has about 140,000 clones, more than 75% appearing once. Material for sequencing was PBMCs. The receptor set was obtained from a young man in good health and CMV-seropositive. Both conserved end residues are part of each CDR3.

v_call,cdr3_aa
TRBV5-8,CASSWTGSYEQYF
TRBV30,CAWSEGQNYEQYF
TRBV7-2,CASSLGTGGSYEQYF
TRBV9,CASSPQGTSGSRYNEQFF
TRBV20-1,CSARRDYEQYF
TRBV5-1,CASSPETGKETQYF
TRBV12-5,CASGFTSFSDEQFF
TRBV2,CASSEGTSGESYEQYF
TRBV14,CASSQGTGYGNTIYF
TRBV4-1,CASSQDSSYEQYF
TRBV5-1,CASSDTDRTPQYF
TRBV7-9,CATSGTRSSYEQYF
TRBV27,CASSRTASLAYTF
TRBV6-5,CASTIRAEGGEQFF
TRBV6-5,CASCRAPNEKLFF
TRBV19,CASMKRSGAYSNQPQHF
TRBV7-9,CSSSLPTSGTQETQYF
TRBV6-5,CASSYSGTGYNEQFF
TRBV6-5,CASSYSMAGRTYGYTF
TRBV5-1,CASSPGQTLDEQYF
TRBV18,CASSPLSFGQGAYEQYF
TRBV11-2,CASSFLGQGNGKLFF
TRBV28,CASSLSGTGYEQYF
TRBV30,CAWNTGTGYSGGANVLTF
TRBV6-5,CASSYSGETQHF
TRBV7-2,CASSTGVDYGYTF
TRBV6-1,CASSGNRVSYDGQYF
TRBV28,CASRPQGNYEQYF
TRBV5-6,CASSLSVLMGAGDDEKLFF
TRBV19,CASSATANYGYTF
TRBV5-4,CASSVQGTNEQFF
TRBV5-4,CASSLTSDGRYEQYF
TRBV6-1,CASSETGGRAPGEQYF
TRBV27,CASSLGRAGPLLGETQYF
TRBV6-1,CASSLTGTGAYEQYF
TRBV30,CAWGRLVGVSETQYF
TRBV19,CASSIMQGNQPQHF